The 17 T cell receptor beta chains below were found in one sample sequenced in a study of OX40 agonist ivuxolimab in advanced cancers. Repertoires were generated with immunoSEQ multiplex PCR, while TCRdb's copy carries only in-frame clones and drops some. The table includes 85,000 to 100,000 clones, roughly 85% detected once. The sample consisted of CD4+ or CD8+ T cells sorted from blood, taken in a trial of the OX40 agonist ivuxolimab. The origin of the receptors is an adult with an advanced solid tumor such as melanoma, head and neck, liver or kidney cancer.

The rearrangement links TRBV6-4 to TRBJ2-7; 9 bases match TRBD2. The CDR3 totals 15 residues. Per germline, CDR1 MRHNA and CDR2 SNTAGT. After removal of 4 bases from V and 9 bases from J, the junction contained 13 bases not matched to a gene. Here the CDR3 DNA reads TGTGCCAGCAGTGGCACAGGGTATGGCGGGGGGGGGCAGTACGTC. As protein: CASSGTGYGGGGQYV.

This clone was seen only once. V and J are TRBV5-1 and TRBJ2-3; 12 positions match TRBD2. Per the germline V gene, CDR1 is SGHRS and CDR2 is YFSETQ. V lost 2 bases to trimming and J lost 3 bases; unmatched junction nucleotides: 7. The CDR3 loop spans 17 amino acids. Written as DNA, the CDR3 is TGCGCCAGCAGCTTAAGACTAGCGGGAGTGGCGACAGATACGCAGTATTTT. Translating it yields CASSLRLAGVATDTQYF.

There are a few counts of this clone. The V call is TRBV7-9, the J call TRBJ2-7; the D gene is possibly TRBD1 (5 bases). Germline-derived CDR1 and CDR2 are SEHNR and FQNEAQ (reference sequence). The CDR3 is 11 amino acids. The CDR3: CASSLARARDV. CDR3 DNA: TGTGCCAGCAGCTTAGCCAGGGCTAGGGACGTC.

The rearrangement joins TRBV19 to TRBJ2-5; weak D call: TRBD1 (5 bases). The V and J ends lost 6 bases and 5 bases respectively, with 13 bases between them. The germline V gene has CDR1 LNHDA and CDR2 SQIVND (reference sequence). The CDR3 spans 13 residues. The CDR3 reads CASSQGPRETQYF. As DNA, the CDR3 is TGTGCCAGTAGCCAGGGTCCGCGGGAGACCCAGTACTTC.

The CDR3 nucleotides read TGTGCCAGCAGCCCTACTGCGAGGACAGTCTCCTACGAGCAGTACGTC. This gives the protein CASSPTARTVSYEQYV. The chain carries TRBV11-3 and TRBJ2-7, with D possibly being TRBD1 (6 bases). This CDR3 spans 16 amino acids. V was trimmed by 5 bases and J by 0 bases, leaving 17 bases between them. Looked up from germline, CDR1 is SGHNT and CDR2 is YENEEA.

The CDR3 region is CASSLLGEGNQPQHF. CDR3 DNA sequence: TGCGCCAGCAGCCTCCTCGGGGAGGGCAATCAGCCCCAGCATTTT. The chain carries TRBV5-1 and TRBJ1-5; D is unresolved. V lost 4 bases and J 2 bases, leaving 13 bases between the germline ends. This CDR3 is built from 15 residues. Germline CDR1 SGHRS, CDR2 YFSETQ.

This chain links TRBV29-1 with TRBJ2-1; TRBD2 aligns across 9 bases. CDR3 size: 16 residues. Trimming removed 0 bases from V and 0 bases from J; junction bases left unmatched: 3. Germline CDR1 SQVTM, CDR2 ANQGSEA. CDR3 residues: CSVEEGRGGSYNEQFF. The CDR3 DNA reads TGCAGCGTTGAAGAAGGGCGGGGGGGCTCCTACAATGAGCAGTTCTTC.

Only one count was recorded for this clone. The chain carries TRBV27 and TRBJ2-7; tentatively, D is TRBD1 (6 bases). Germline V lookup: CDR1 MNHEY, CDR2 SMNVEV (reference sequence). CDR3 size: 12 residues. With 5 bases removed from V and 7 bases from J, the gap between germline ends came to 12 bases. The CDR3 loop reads CASSGAGDEQYF. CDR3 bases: TGTGCCAGCAGTGGGGCAGGGGATGAGCAGTACTTC.

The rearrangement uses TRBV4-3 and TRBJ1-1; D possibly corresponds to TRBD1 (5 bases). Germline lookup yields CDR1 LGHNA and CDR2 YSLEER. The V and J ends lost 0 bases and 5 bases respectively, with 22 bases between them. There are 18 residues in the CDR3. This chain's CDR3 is CASSQDIAVGREGTEAFF. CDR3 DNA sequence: TGCGCCAGCAGCCAAGATATTGCGGTTGGCAGGGAGGGAACTGAAGCTTTCTTT.

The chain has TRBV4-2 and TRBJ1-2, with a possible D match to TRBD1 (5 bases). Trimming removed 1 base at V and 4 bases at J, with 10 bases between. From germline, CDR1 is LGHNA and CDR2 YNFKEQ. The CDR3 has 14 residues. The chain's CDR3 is CASSQAGEGYGYTF. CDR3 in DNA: TGTGCCAGCAGCCAAGCGGGGGAGGGCTATGGCTACACCTTC.

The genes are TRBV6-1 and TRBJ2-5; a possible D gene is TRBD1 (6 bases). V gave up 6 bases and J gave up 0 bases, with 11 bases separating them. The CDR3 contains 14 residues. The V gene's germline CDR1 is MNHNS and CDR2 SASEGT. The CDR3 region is CASRTSGDQETQYF. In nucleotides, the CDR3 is TGTGCCAGCAGGACTTCAGGGGACCAAGAGACCCAGTACTTC.

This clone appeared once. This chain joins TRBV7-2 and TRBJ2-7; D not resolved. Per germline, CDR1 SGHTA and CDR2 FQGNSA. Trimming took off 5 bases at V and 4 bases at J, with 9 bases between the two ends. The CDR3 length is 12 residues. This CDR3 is CASSPVKYEQYF. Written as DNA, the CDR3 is TGTGCCAGCAGCCCCGTCAAGTACGAGCAGTACTTC. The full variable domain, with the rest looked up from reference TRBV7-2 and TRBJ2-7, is GAGVSQSPSNKVTEKGKDVELRCDPISGHTALYWYRQSLGQGLEFLIYFQGNSAPDKSGLPSDRFSAERTGGSVSTLTIQRTQQEDSAVYLCASSPVKYEQYFGPGTRLTVT.

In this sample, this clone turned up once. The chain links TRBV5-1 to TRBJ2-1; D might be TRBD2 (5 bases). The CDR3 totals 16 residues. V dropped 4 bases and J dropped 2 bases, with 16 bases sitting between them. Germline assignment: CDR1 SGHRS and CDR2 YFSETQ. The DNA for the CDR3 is TGCGCCAGCAGCAAAGGATCGGGGAACCCCTACAATGAGCAGTTCTTC. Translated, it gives CASSKGSGNPYNEQFF.

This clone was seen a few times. CDR3 region: CASSLEGGRYNEQFF. In nucleotides, the CDR3 is TGTGCCAGCAGCTTAGAGGGCGGGCGGTACAATGAGCAGTTCTTC. The chain recombines TRBV11-2 with TRBJ2-1, with a possible D match to TRBD2 (5 bases). V lost 0 bases to trimming and J lost 4 bases, with 10 bases between them. The CDR3 has 15 residues. The germline gives CDR1 SGHAT, CDR2 FQNNGV.

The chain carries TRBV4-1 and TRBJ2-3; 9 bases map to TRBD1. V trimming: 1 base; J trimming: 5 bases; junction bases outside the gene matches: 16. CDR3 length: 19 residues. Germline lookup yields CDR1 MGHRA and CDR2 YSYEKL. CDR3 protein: CASSQGPFALTGGRDTQYF. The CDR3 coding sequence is TGCGCCAGCAGCCAAGGCCCCTTTGCCCTGACAGGGGGTCGAGATACGCAGTATTTT.

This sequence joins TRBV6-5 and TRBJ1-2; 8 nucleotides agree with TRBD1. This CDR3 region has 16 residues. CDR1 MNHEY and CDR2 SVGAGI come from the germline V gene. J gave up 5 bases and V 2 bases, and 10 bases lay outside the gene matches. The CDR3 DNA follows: TGTGCCAGCAGTTACCTATTAGGACAGGGCCTTTATGGCTACACCTTC. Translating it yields CASSYLLGQGLYGYTF.

The CDR3 coding sequence is TGTGCCAGCAGTTCTATGACTAGCGCCGACCACGGCGGGGGAGGGACCCAGTACTTC. Its protein is CASSSMTSADHGGGGTQYF. V and J are TRBV27 and TRBJ2-5, with 8 nucleotides matching TRBD2. Germline CDR1 is MNHEY and CDR2 is SMNVEV (reference sequence). The CDR3 consists of 19 residues. The ends lost 4 bases at V and 7 bases at J; junction bases unmatched: 23.